The T cell receptor beta chain described here comes from a study of control samples from healthy donors and cancer patients. Measured with immunoSEQ multiplex PCR; TCRdb has only the in-frame clones, and not every one. Seen here are about 130,000 clones, roughly nine tenths observed once, and the top ten hold 6% to 9.5%. The CDR3 is 15 residues long. Trimming left V 2 bases short and J 0 bases short, with 8 bases between. In germline, CDR1 is MDHEN, CDR2 SYDVKM. The chain combines TRBV28 with TRBJ2-1, with a weak D call TRBD2 (5 bases). The TCR originated in a man over 45 with head and neck cancer. Sample: PBMCs. In DNA form, the CDR3 reads TGTGCCAGCAGTTTAGGGAGTTTCTCCTACAATGAGCAGTTCTTC. Encoded protein: CASSLGSFSYNEQFF.